The 30 T cell receptor beta chains below all came from one sample that was sequenced in a study of T cell clonality in common variable immunodeficiency. The data were produced by immunoSEQ multiplex PCR, yet TCRdb's version contains in-frame clones alone and is incomplete. The counts give approximately 44,000 clones, none of them seen only once; approximately 2.9% is held by the top ten. Material for sequencing was peripheral blood mononuclear cells. Receptors originate from a person aged 18 to 75 in good health.

This clone turned up a few times. The CDR3 end is not reached by the read, which stops 3 residues before it; the germline J gene fills it in. V gene TRBV19 combines with J gene TRBJ1-2; perhaps TRBD1 as D (6 bases). Germline CDR1 is LNHDA and CDR2 is SQIVND (reference sequence). The CDR3 length is 17 residues. The part of the CDR3 DNA that was read is TGTGCCAGTAGTACGAACGGACTAGCGGGGGGCTTCCTTCAG. It is translated as CASSTNGLAGGFLQ. The entire CDR3 protein is CASSTNGLAGGFLQYTF.

This clone has at least ten counts. The missing CDR3 end, 3 residues past where the read stops, is filled in from the germline J gene. The V and J genes are TRBV5-1 and TRBJ2-5; TRBD2 might be the D (7 bases). The V end lost 1 base, the J end lost 5 bases, and 24 bases lay between the germline ends. The CDR3 consists of 18 residues. CDR1 is SGHRS, CDR2 YFSETQ, per germline. CDR3 DNA, as far as it was read: TGCGCCAGCAGCTTGAGGGGGGGGGAAAGCTTTCGTAAGGAGACC. This translates into CASSLRGGESFRKET. The full CDR3 reads CASSLRGGESFRKETQYF.

This clone was seen many times. The read terminates 3 residues before the CDR3 end, so the remaining end is supplied by the germline J gene. The chain has TRBV30 and TRBJ2-1; D gene unclear. This CDR3 is built from 11 residues. CDR1 is GTSNPN and CDR2 is SVGIG in the germline V gene (reference sequence). The V and J ends lost 1 base and 8 bases respectively, with 6 bases between them. This chain's CDR3 is CAWSEADEQFF. The CDR3 bases that were read are TGTGCCTGGAGTGAGGCGGATGAG.

This clone was observed a handful of times. Read coverage stops 3 residues before the CDR3 terminus; the germline J gene supplies the remainder. Other DNA sequences in the same sample also yield this CDR3. The chain combines TRBV19 with TRBJ2-1, with TRBD1 matching over 8 bases. The ends lost 8 bases at V and 6 bases at J; junction bases unmatched: 3. Per germline, CDR1 LNHDA and CDR2 SQIVND (reference sequence). CDR3 length equals 12 residues. The CDR3 loop is CASSDRGNEQFF. CDR3 bases read: TGTGCCAGTTCTGACAGGGGCAATGAG.

This clone appeared a few times. The read is 3 residues too short to cover the CDR3 end, so that end is filled in from the germline J gene. This rearrangement joins TRBV19 to TRBJ2-7; 9 bases agree with TRBD1. The CDR3 totals 13 residues. V lost 6 bases and J lost 0; bases outside the gene matches: 0. Germline CDR1 is LNHDA and CDR2 is SQIVND (reference sequence). The CDR3 bases that were read are TGTGCCAGTAGGGGACAGGGCTCCTACGAG. This translates into CASRGQGSYE. The CDR3 reads in full as CASRGQGSYEQYF.

This clone was seen many times. Other DNA sequences within the sample encode an identical CDR3. The CDR3 sequence is CASSEARGRGQPQHF. CDR3 DNA, as far as it was read: TGTGCCAGCAGTGAAGCGAGAGGGAGGGGCCAGCCC. The rearrangement uses TRBV6-1 and TRBJ1-5; the D gene is possibly TRBD1 (5 bases). The read ends 3 residues before the CDR3 terminus; that terminus is restored from the germline J gene. V lost 0 bases and J 7 bases, leaving 13 bases between the germline ends. The CDR3 is 15 residues long. Germline assignment: CDR1 MNHNS and CDR2 SASEGT.

This clone has a count of ten or more. The CDR3 goes on 3 residues after the read ends, and that part is filled in from the germline J gene. The rearrangement links TRBV5-1 to TRBJ1-2; 7 bases map to TRBD1. Trimming cost V 4 bases and J 5 bases; bases outside gene matches: 5. The CDR3 spans 13 residues. The germline CDR1 and CDR2 sequences are SGHRS and YFSETQ. The covered CDR3 bases are TGCGCCAGCAGCATCGGGACAGCTTATGGC. It yields the protein CASSIGTAYG. The entire CDR3 reads CASSIGTAYGYTF.

This clone was found many times. The read terminates 3 residues ahead of where the CDR3 ends, so the germline J gene completes it. The chain joins TRBV7-2 to TRBJ1-2, with 11 bases matching TRBD1. J lost 3 bases, V lost 5 bases, and 2 bases had no gene match. Germline-derived CDR1 and CDR2 are SGHTA and FQGNSA. This CDR3 is 14 amino acids long. The sequenced CDR3 bases are TGTGCCAGCAGCGGGACAGGGGGTGACTATGGC. This codes for CASSGTGGDYG. The whole CDR3 reads CASSGTGGDYGYTF.

At least ten counts were recorded for this clone. The read ends 3 residues before the CDR3 terminus; that terminus is restored from the germline J gene. This chain joins TRBV7-9 and TRBJ1-1; D is unclear. The V gene lost 0 bases and the J gene lost 2 bases, with 7 bases spanning the gap. The V gene's germline CDR1 is SEHNR and CDR2 FQNEAQ (reference sequence). CDR3 length equals 14 residues. CDR3 sequence reads: CASSLAAANTEAFF. Incomplete CDR3 DNA: TGTGCCAGCAGCTTAGCGGCGGCAAACACTGAA. Based on the CDR3 plus reference TRBV7-9 and TRBJ1-1, the full variable domain is DTGVSQNPRHKITKRGQNVTFRCDPISEHNRLYWYRQTLGQGPEFLTYFQNEAQLEKSRLLSDRFSAERPKGSFSTLEIQRTEQGDSAMYLCASSLAAANTEAFFGQGTRLTVV.

This clone occurred many times. From the germline J gene comes the end of the CDR3, since the read stops 3 residues before it. The chain links TRBV5-1 to TRBJ2-1, with 9 bases that match TRBD2. Germline V gives CDR1 SGHRS, CDR2 YFSETQ. V gave up 6 bases and J gave up 5 bases; unmatched junction bases: 6. CDR3 length equals 14 residues. CDR3 amino acids: CASMLSSGNNEQFF. CDR3 DNA (partial): TGCGCCAGCATGCTTTCTAGCGGGAACAATGAG.

This clone occurred many times. From the germline J gene comes the end of the CDR3, since the read stops 3 residues before it. The rearrangement links TRBV19 to TRBJ2-7, with 9 nucleotides matching TRBD1. In germline, CDR1 is LNHDA, CDR2 SQIVND (reference sequence). The CDR3 contains 13 residues. V dropped 10 bases and J dropped 4; count of bases not matched to a gene: 8. CDR3 DNA (partial): TGTGCCACCACCGGGACAGGGATATACGAG. Its translation is CATTGTGIYE. The complete CDR3 protein is CATTGTGIYEQYF.

At least ten counts were recorded for this clone. Read data end 3 residues before the CDR3 end; the end is taken from the germline J gene. The V call is TRBV5-1, the J call TRBJ2-7; D not certain. This CDR3 comprises 14 residues. Germline V CDR1 and CDR2: SGHRS, YFSETQ. Trimming stripped 2 bases from V and 0 bases from J, with 9 bases between. CDR3: CASSFYGSSYEQYF. Partial CDR3 DNA: TGCGCCAGCAGCTTCTACGGTAGCTCCTACGAG.

This clone was seen repeatedly, ten times or more. The read stops 3 residues short of the end of the CDR3; the missing end is completed from the germline J gene. V and J are TRBV20-1 and TRBJ2-5; 7 nucleotides line up with TRBD2. The CDR3 length is 15 residues. Germline assignment: CDR1 DFQATT and CDR2 SNEGSKA (reference sequence). With V trimmed by 4 bases and J by 7 bases, 15 bases remained unmatched. CDR3 region: CSANEVAGGIGTQYF. The sequenced part of the CDR3 DNA is TGCAGTGCTAATGAGGTAGCGGGCGGAATAGGGACC.

Details on this clone: The read comes to an end 3 residues before the CDR3 does, leaving the germline J gene to fill in the end. V is TRBV7-9 and J is TRBJ1-2; D is possibly TRBD1 (5 bases). The CDR3 length is 15 residues. Trimming took 1 base from V and 7 from J, leaving 16 bases between them. CDR1 SEHNR and CDR2 FQNEAQ come from the germline V gene (reference sequence). CDR3 DNA, as far as it was read: TGTGCCAGCAGCTTAGGAGGGGCCGCGGAGGGTGGC. It specifies CASSLGGAAEGG. The CDR3 in full is CASSLGGAAEGGYTF.

Ten or more counts support this clone. The sequenced fragment ends 3 residues before the CDR3 boundary, so the rest is inferred from the germline J gene. V gene TRBV7-8 combines with J gene TRBJ1-2; a weak D match, TRBD1 (5 bases). The V end lost 3 bases, the J end lost 4 bases, and 15 bases lay between the germline ends. The V gene's germline CDR1 is SGHVS and CDR2 FQNEAQ. This CDR3 contains 15 residues. The CDR3 is CASSFIQEGSYGYTF. The CDR3 DNA, read in part, is TGTGCCAGCAGCTTTATACAGGAGGGGAGCTATGGC.

This clone has ten or more counts. Read sequence stops 3 residues before the CDR3 end, and the germline J gene provides the missing end. V usage is TRBV19 and J usage is TRBJ2-7, with TRBD1 matching 9 bases. The CDR3 totals 15 residues. Germline V gene data show CDR1 as LNHDA and CDR2 as SQIVND (reference sequence). Trimming cost V 4 bases and J 2 bases; bases outside gene matches: 6. CDR3 DNA, as far as it was read: TGTGCCAGTAGTAAGTCCGGGACAGGGACCTACGAG. Its protein is CASSKSGTGTYE. The complete CDR3 protein is CASSKSGTGTYEQYF.

This clone was detected ten times or more. The read stops 3 residues short of the end of the CDR3; the missing end is completed from the germline J gene. The chain links TRBV11-2 to TRBJ2-7; perhaps TRBD2 as D (6 bases). The ends were cut back, 1 base at V and 2 bases at J, with 12 bases in the middle. This CDR3 is 15 amino acids long. Germline CDR1 reads SGHAT; CDR2 reads FQNNGV. The covered CDR3 bases are TGTGCCAGCAGCTTAGGGGGTAGCGGTCCCTACGAG. This sequence encodes CASSLGGSGPYE. The complete CDR3 protein is CASSLGGSGPYEQYF.

This clone was seen many times. Read coverage stops 3 residues before the CDR3 terminus; the germline J gene supplies the remainder. V is TRBV5-6 and J is TRBJ2-3; no clear D gene. Germline loops: CDR1 SGHDT, CDR2 YYEEEE. Trimming left V 0 bases short and J 7 bases short, with 6 bases between. The CDR3 consists of 12 residues. This CDR3 is CASSLAVNTQYF. The part of the CDR3 DNA that was read is TGTGCCAGCAGCTTGGCGGTTAATACG.

This clone was picked up many times. The DNA ends 3 residues before the CDR3 does, and the rest of the CDR3 is filled in from the germline J gene. J is TRBJ2-7 and V is TRBV19; 13 positions agree with TRBD2. The CDR3 extends over 17 amino acids. Germline V gives CDR1 LNHDA, CDR2 SQIVND (reference sequence). The junction had 6 bases not matched to a gene; V was cut back by 3 bases and J by 1 base. CDR3 in amino acids: CASSMWTSGRVSYEQYF. CDR3 DNA, as far as it was read: TGTGCCAGTAGTATGTGGACTAGCGGGAGAGTTTCCTACGAG.

This clone was detected many times. The missing CDR3 end, 3 residues past where the read stops, is filled in from the germline J gene. V gene TRBV7-9 combines with J gene TRBJ2-1; D is perhaps TRBD2 (5 bases). Between the trimmed V and J ends, which lost 5 bases and 1 base, there was a span of 12 bases. Germline V gene data show CDR1 as SEHNR and CDR2 as FQNEAQ (reference sequence). This CDR3 has 15 residues. CDR3 sequence: CASSPPGSSYNEQFF. The CDR3 bases that were read are TGTGCCAGCAGCCCCCCGGGGTCTTCCTACAATGAG.

This clone was counted ten times or more. The read falls 3 residues short of the CDR3 end, and the missing part is taken from the germline J gene. J is TRBJ1-6 and V is TRBV5-4; perhaps TRBD1 as D (6 bases). This CDR3 contains 12 residues. The germline V gene has CDR1 SGHNT and CDR2 YYREEE (reference sequence). Trimming cost V 2 bases and J 12 bases, with 9 bases left between them. CDR3 sequence: CASSFRGLPLHF. The CDR3 DNA, read in part, is TGTGCCAGCAGCTTCAGGGGATTACCC.

There are many counts of this clone. The CDR3 end lies 3 residues beyond the end of the read and is filled in from the germline J gene. The chain has TRBV30 and TRBJ1-1; a possible D gene is TRBD1 (6 bases). Looked up from germline, CDR1 is GTSNPN and CDR2 is SVGIG (reference sequence). The V end was cut by 3 bases, the J end by 5 bases, with 13 bases between. The CDR3 is 13 amino acids. CDR3 sequence: CAWSGGQGTEAFF. The sequenced part of the CDR3 DNA is TGTGCCTGGAGCGGAGGGCAGGGGACTGAA.

This clone showed up just a few times. Sequencing ends 3 residues short of the CDR3 end; the germline J gene provides the rest. V gene TRBV19 combines with J gene TRBJ1-1, with a tentative D call TRBD1 (5 bases). This CDR3 region has 14 residues. The V end was cut by 7 bases, the J end by 2 bases, with 14 bases between. CDR1 is LNHDA, CDR2 SQIVND, per germline (reference sequence). The CDR3 is CASIGGTGNTEAFF. The CDR3 DNA, read in part, is TGTGCCAGTATCGGGGGAACAGGTAACACTGAA.

This clone was recorded at least ten times. The read is 3 residues too short to cover the CDR3 end, so that end is filled in from the germline J gene. The rearrangement joins TRBV20-1 to TRBJ2-5, with TRBD2 matching over 7 bases. CDR1 and CDR2 (germline): DFQATT, SNEGSKA (reference sequence). The ends lost 0 bases at V and 4 bases at J; junction bases unmatched: 8. The CDR3 is made up of 15 amino acids. The CDR3 DNA, read in part, is TGCAGTGCTAGAGAGGCTGGACTAGAGATAGAGACC. Residues: CSAREAGLEIET. The entire CDR3 is CSAREAGLEIETQYF.

This clone has a count of ten or more. The read ends 3 residues shy of where the CDR3 ends; the end is completed using the germline J gene. This chain links TRBV2 with TRBJ1-4, with a tentative D call TRBD1 (6 bases). The V gene's germline CDR1 is SNHLY and CDR2 FYNNEI. The CDR3 is 14 amino acids. V was shortened by 5 bases and J by 2 bases, with 9 bases between the two germline ends. The CDR3 here is CASSQGFTNEKLFF. The sequenced CDR3 bases are TGTGCCAGCAGTCAGGGGTTTACTAATGAAAAA.

This clone was seen many times. The read terminates 3 residues before the CDR3 end, so the remaining end is supplied by the germline J gene. The rearrangement joins TRBV20-1 to TRBJ2-7; TRBD2 agrees at 9 bases. Germline V gene data show CDR1 as DFQATT and CDR2 as SNEGSKA (reference sequence). This CDR3 is built from 16 residues. The ends lost 2 bases at V and 3 bases at J; junction bases unmatched: 11. This chain's CDR3 is CSARLRLSTSGYEQYF. CDR3 DNA (partial): TGCAGTGCTAGACTCCGCTTGTCGACTAGCGGCTACGAG.

This clone was counted ten times or more. This may stem from a read error, because a much larger clone lies one nucleotide away. The read halts 3 residues ahead of the CDR3 end, with the missing end drawn from the germline J gene. V is TRBV20-1 and J is TRBJ1-4; a possible D gene is TRBD1 (5 bases). This CDR3 contains 15 residues. The germline gives CDR1 DFQATT, CDR2 SNEGSKA (reference sequence). The CDR3 sequence: CSARGAEDGANVLFF. The part of the CDR3 DNA that was read is TGCAGTGCTAGAGGTGCAGAAGATGGGGCCAACGTA.

This clone has a count of ten or more. The DNA read from the CDR3 is TGTGCCAGCAGCCCAGGGGGGAGGGCCCCCTCTGGGGCCAACGTC. It translates to CASSPGGRAPSGANV. The full CDR3 protein reads CASSPGGRAPSGANVLTF. This chain links TRBV7-6 with TRBJ2-6; D possibly matches TRBD1 or TRBD2 (7 bases each). The read falls 3 residues short of the CDR3 end, and the missing part is taken from the germline J gene. Germline V gene lookup returns CDR1 SGHVS and CDR2 FNYEAQ. This CDR3 has 18 residues. Trimming pared 5 bases from V and 0 bases from J, leaving 17 bases between.

This clone was observed a handful of times. The read terminates 3 residues ahead of where the CDR3 ends, so the germline J gene completes it. V is TRBV11-3 and J is TRBJ2-1, with D possibly being TRBD1 (6 bases). The CDR3 sequence is 13 residues long. V lost 3 bases and J 7 bases, leaving 10 bases between the germline ends. Germline V gene sequence: CDR1 SGHNT, CDR2 YENEEA. The CDR3 DNA, read in part, is TGTGCCAGCAGCTTCAGGACAGCTAATGAG. Its protein is CASSFRTANE. The CDR3 in full is CASSFRTANEQFF.

This clone was picked up many times. The CDR3 extends 3 residues past the end of the read, so its final part is completed from the germline J gene. This sequence joins TRBV20-1 and TRBJ1-2; a possible D gene is TRBD1 (6 bases). CDR1 is DFQATT, CDR2 SNEGSKA, per germline (reference sequence). With 0 bases removed from V and 4 bases from J, the gap between germline ends came to 12 bases. The CDR3 runs to 14 residues. CDR3 DNA, as far as it was read: TGCAGTGCTAGAGATCCGGGACACTCCTATGGC. This translates into CSARDPGHSYG. The whole CDR3 sequence is CSARDPGHSYGYTF.